In this sample, the clone carrying this T cell receptor (beta chain) turned up a few times. The data were obtained in a study of kidney transplant recipient with SARS-CoV-2 infection. From the reads, TCRdb called clonotypes with MiXCR, one entry per CDR3 protein. Of 200,000 to 300,000 distinct CDR3 sequences in the sample, less than 35% were seen once. CDR1 is SGHRS and CDR2 is YFSETQ in the germline V gene. V was cut by 6 bases and J by 4 bases, with 22 bases left in between. The CDR3 covers 16 residues. The origin of this receptor is a young adult male patient who had COVID-19 and was a kidney transplant recipient. Some T cells may be transferred from the graft donor. V gene TRBV5-1 combines with J gene TRBJ1-2; D not certain. Source: a blood sample, taken at baseline and around day 120 from a kidney transplant recipient. CDR3 in amino acids: CASTHLSVRKTYGYTF. The CDR3 DNA follows: TGCGCCAGCACTCACCTATCGGTTCGAAAGACCTATGGCTACACCTTC.